What follows are 12 T cell receptor beta chains derived from one specimen sequenced in a study of T cell responses to AZD1222 COVID-19 vaccine. Sequenced by immunoSEQ multiplex PCR; TCRdb stores in-frame clones only, minus some. The sample has hundreds of thousands of clones, about 94% seen once; the top ten hold 0.5% to 0.65%. The input for sequencing was peripheral blood, taken 28 days after the second AZD1222 dose. The receptors were gathered from an adult who received the AZD1222 COVID-19 vaccine.

The chain couples TRBV6-8 to TRBJ2-2; D might be TRBD2 (6 bases). Trimming pared 4 bases from V and 8 bases from J, leaving 20 bases between. The CDR3 consists of 16 residues. Germline assignment: CDR1 MNHGY and CDR2 SAAAGT. The CDR3, as DNA: TGTGCCAGCAGTTCTACGGGAGACCGCCCCGAGGGGGAGCTGTTTTTT. Translating gives CASSSTGDRPEGELFF.

The chain uses TRBV2 and TRBJ1-1; possibly TRBD1 for D (6 bases). The CDR3 runs 14 residues. Deletions cut 5 bases from V and 1 base from J, with 11 bases between. CDR1 is SNHLY and CDR2 is FYNNEI in the germline V gene. CDR3 bases: TGTGCCAGCAGTTTACAGGGAAGGAACACTGAAGCTTTCTTT. As protein: CASSLQGRNTEAFF.

In this sample, this clone turned up a few times. This sequence joins TRBV5-3 and TRBJ2-5; TRBD2 aligns across 8 bases. Being an ORF, TRBV5-3 has a function that is uncertain. This CDR3 contains 16 residues. Trimming cost V 4 bases and J 3 bases; bases outside gene matches: 11. CDR3 in amino acids: CARSQQAGAREETQYF. Written as DNA, the CDR3 is TGTGCCAGAAGCCAACAAGCGGGGGCGAGGGAAGAGACCCAGTACTTC.

This clone has only one observation. The chain links TRBV7-2 to TRBJ2-7, with D unclear. V lost 5 bases to trimming and J lost 3 bases, with 11 bases between them. The CDR3 runs to 13 residues. Per the germline V gene, CDR1 is SGHTA and CDR2 is FQGNSA. The CDR3 region has the DNA TGTGCCAGCAGCGGCGGTTTCGGCTACGAGCAGTACTTC. This encodes CASSGGFGYEQYF.

The rearrangement links TRBV6-6 to TRBJ2-2, with TRBD1 matching 8 bases. J was trimmed by 0 bases and V by 6 bases; bases with no gene match: 3. The CDR3 runs 15 residues. Germline-derived CDR1 and CDR2 are MNHNY and SVGAGI (reference sequence). The CDR3 DNA sequence: TGTGCCAGCAGCCGGACAGGGTCGAACACCGGGGAGCTGTTTTTT. Its protein is CASSRTGSNTGELFF.

This chain joins TRBV2 and TRBJ2-1, with D possibly matching TRBD1 (6 bases). The CDR3 has 12 amino acids. The V and J ends lost 9 bases and 9 bases respectively, with 15 bases between them. Germline CDR1 is SNHLY and CDR2 is FYNNEI. CDR3 region: CASGNRAFEQFF. The CDR3 DNA sequence: TGTGCCAGTGGTAACAGGGCTTTTGAGCAGTTCTTC. Full variable domain (remainder filled in from reference TRBV2 and TRBJ2-1): EPEVTQTPSHQVTQMGQEVILRCVPISNHLYFYWYRQILGQKVEFLVSFYNNEISEKSEIFDDQFSVERPDGSNFTLKIRSTKLEDSAMYFCASGNRAFEQFFGPGTRLTVL.

The chain combines TRBV5-4 with TRBJ1-3; no firm D call. CDR1 is SGHNT and CDR2 is YYREEE in the germline V gene (reference sequence). Trimming took off 5 bases at V and 0 bases at J, with 12 bases between the two ends. The CDR3 spans 15 residues. The CDR3 here is CASSRDGLSGNTIYF. In DNA form, the CDR3 reads TGTGCCAGCAGTCGGGATGGTCTCTCTGGAAACACCATATATTTT.

J is TRBJ2-7 and V is TRBV5-1, with 8 bases lining up with TRBD1. Germline assignment: CDR1 SGHRS and CDR2 YFSETQ. V lost 4 bases, J lost 5 bases, and 5 bases stayed unmatched. The CDR3 is 13 residues long. This CDR3 reads CASSKGQEDEQYF. CDR3 bases: TGCGCCAGCAGCAAGGGACAGGAGGACGAGCAGTACTTC.

The chain is built from TRBV7-9 and TRBJ1-3; D is unclear. Trimming took 1 base from V and 1 from J, leaving 5 bases between them. The length of the CDR3 is 14 residues. The germline CDR1 and CDR2 sequences are SEHNR and FQNEAQ (reference sequence). The CDR3 here is CASSLVLSGNTIYF. CDR3 DNA: TGTGCCAGCAGCTTAGTCCTTTCTGGAAACACCATATATTTT.

This clone was seen once. The chain recombines TRBV7-3 with TRBJ2-3; no reliable D call. The germline V gene encodes CDR1 SGHTA and CDR2 FQGTGA. The CDR3 consists of 13 residues. Trimming removed 2 bases at V and 3 bases at J, with 6 bases between. The CDR3 here is CASSLGGTDTQYF. CDR3 sequence (DNA): TGTGCCAGCAGCTTAGGTGGAACAGATACGCAGTATTTT.

This sequence joins TRBV19 and TRBJ2-1; no reliable D call. Trimming pared 0 bases from V and 12 bases from J, leaving 12 bases between. The germline CDR1 and CDR2 sequences are LNHDA and SQIVND (reference sequence). The CDR3 contains 13 residues. CDR3 amino acids: CASSIDPPAVQFF. The CDR3 DNA is TGTGCCAGTAGTATAGACCCCCCCGCCGTGCAGTTCTTC.

V and J are TRBV6-1 and TRBJ2-1, with 7 bases identical to TRBD1. The CDR3 runs 16 residues. The V and J ends lost 4 bases and 2 bases, in that order; junction bases with no gene match: 8. The germline V gene has CDR1 MNHNS and CDR2 SASEGT. This CDR3 is CASSGLDRVAYNEQFF. The CDR3 DNA reads as TGTGCCAGCAGTGGCTTAGACAGGGTCGCCTACAATGAGCAGTTCTTC.